One and the same sample provided the 30 T cell receptor beta chains below, sequenced in a study of B cell selection in AIRE deficiency. Sorted regulatory T cells were CD4-positive, CD25-high and CD127-low or negative. Clones were sequenced by immunoSEQ multiplex PCR, and TCRdb holds only the in-frame ones, with some missing. The sample comprises 20,000 to 25,000 clones, about nine tenths of which are singletons, and 1.4% rests with the top ten. The sequenced sample consisted of CD4+CD25+ Tregs sorted from PBMCs. The receptors originated from a human donor in good health.

The chain combines TRBV9 with TRBJ1-2; 8 bases align to TRBD1. Germline CDR1 reads SGDLS; CDR2 reads YYNGEE. CDR3 size: 15 residues. V trimming: 3 bases; J trimming: 4 bases; junction bases outside the gene matches: 8. This CDR3 reads CASSAGQGPFYGYTF. The CDR3 DNA sequence: TGTGCCAGCAGCGCAGGACAGGGCCCTTTCTATGGCTACACCTTC. Full variable domain (outside the CDR3, taken from reference TRBV9 and TRBJ1-2): DSGVTQTPKHLITATGQRVTLRCSPRSGDLSVYWYQQSLDQGLQFLIQYYNGEERAKGNILERFSAQQFPDLHSELNLSSLELGDSALYFCASSAGQGPFYGYTFGSGTRLTVV.

The V and J genes are TRBV7-2 and TRBJ1-1, with no clear D. Trimming took 3 bases from V and 5 from J, leaving 13 bases between them. Germline V lookup: CDR1 SGHTA, CDR2 FQGNSA. The length of the CDR3 is 14 residues. Here the CDR3 reads CASSFAGKRTEAFF. CDR3 coding DNA: TGTGCCAGCAGCTTCGCGGGGAAGAGGACTGAAGCTTTCTTT.

Only one count was recorded for this clone. The rearrangement joins TRBV19 to TRBJ1-5; D is undetermined. The CDR3 is made up of 15 amino acids. Deletions cut 2 bases from V and 4 bases from J, with 12 bases between. The germline CDR1 and CDR2 sequences are LNHDA and SQIVND (reference sequence). This CDR3 is CASSIMGRANQPQHF. CDR3 sequence (DNA): TGTGCCAGTAGTATAATGGGAAGAGCAAATCAGCCCCAGCATTTT.

V gene TRBV27 combines with J gene TRBJ2-7, with 13 bases matching TRBD2. J was trimmed by 3 bases and V by 9 bases; bases with no gene match: 14. The CDR3 contains 17 residues. Per germline, CDR1 MNHEY and CDR2 SMNVEV (reference sequence). CDR3 in amino acids: CASKRRAGTSGNYEQYF. The CDR3 nucleotides read TGTGCCAGTAAGCGGAGGGCCGGGACTAGCGGGAACTACGAGCAGTACTTC.

V gene TRBV29-1 combines with J gene TRBJ1-1, with TRBD1 matching over 11 bases. Trimming removed 7 bases from V and 1 base from J; junction bases left unmatched: 5. The CDR3 loop spans 14 amino acids. Germline V gives CDR1 SQVTM, CDR2 ANQGSEA. This CDR3 reads CSGTGGVGNTEAFF. CDR3 sequence (DNA): TGCAGCGGGACAGGGGGCGTAGGGAACACTGAAGCTTTCTTT.

The rearrangement links TRBV9 to TRBJ2-2; 8 bases are shared with TRBD1. The CDR3 is 13 amino acids. V lost 3 bases to trimming and J lost 11 bases; unmatched junction nucleotides: 6. CDR1 is SGDLS and CDR2 is YYNGEE in the germline V gene. The CDR3 DNA reads as TGTGCCAGCAGCGCGACAGGGGCAAACGAGCTGTTTTTT. This codes for CASSATGANELFF.

This clone was counted once. This sequence joins TRBV5-1 and TRBJ2-3; D is unclear. V was shortened by 0 bases and J by 3 bases, with 8 bases between the two germline ends. Germline CDR1 SGHRS, CDR2 YFSETQ. This CDR3 contains 14 residues. The CDR3 sequence: CASSLAVGTDTQYF. The CDR3 coding sequence is TGCGCCAGCAGCTTGGCGGTAGGGACAGATACGCAGTATTTT. Full variable domain (remainder filled in from reference TRBV5-1 and TRBJ2-3): KAGVTQTPRYLIKTRGQQVTLSCSPISGHRSVSWYQQTPGQGLQFLFEYFSETQRNKGNFPGRFSGRQFSNSRSEMNVSTLELGDSALYLCASSLAVGTDTQYFGPGTRLTVL.

The chain carries TRBV28 and TRBJ2-5, with 11 bases aligning to TRBD2. The J segment lost 7 bases and the V segment lost 6 bases, leaving 7 bases of the junction unmatched. The CDR3 totals 14 residues. The germline V gene has CDR1 MDHEN and CDR2 SYDVKM. CDR3 amino acids: CASSSSGGLGTQYF. CDR3 DNA sequence: TGTGCCAGCAGCTCTAGCGGGGGGCTAGGGACCCAGTACTTC.

V and J are TRBV6-1 and TRBJ1-2; 8 nucleotides agree with TRBD1. Per the germline V gene, CDR1 is MNHNS and CDR2 is SASEGT. The V segment lost 7 bases and the J segment 1 base; nucleotides outside the gene matches: 8. This CDR3 has 15 residues. CDR3 coding DNA: TGTGCCAGCACCCTAGGGACAGGAGTTAACTATGGCTACACCTTC. Encoded protein: CASTLGTGVNYGYTF.

This sequence joins TRBV4-1 and TRBJ1-6, with D perhaps TRBD1 (5 bases). Per germline, CDR1 MGHRA and CDR2 YSYEKL. There are 15 residues in the CDR3. V was clipped by 5 bases and J by 10 bases, with 18 bases between them. The chain's CDR3 is CASSAAGGIGSPLHF. CDR3 sequence (DNA): TGCGCCAGCAGCGCTGCCGGGGGTATTGGCTCACCCCTCCACTTT.

This clone occurred a few times. The chain employs TRBV18 and TRBJ1-6, with 12 nucleotides matching TRBD1. Germline-derived CDR1 and CDR2 are KGHSH and LQKENI. There are 17 residues in the CDR3. The V segment lost 3 bases and the J segment 9 bases; nucleotides outside the gene matches: 9. The CDR3: CASSPKLGTGGSSPLHF. CDR3 DNA sequence: TGTGCCAGCTCACCGAAACTCGGGACAGGGGGCAGTTCACCCCTCCACTTT.

V is TRBV7-3 and J is TRBJ2-1; D might be TRBD2 (6 bases). Germline CDR1 and CDR2: SGHTA and FQGTGA. The CDR3 is 15 amino acids. V lost 5 bases to trimming and J lost 7 bases, with 18 bases between them. The CDR3 here is CASSPHEGGRNEQFF. The CDR3, as DNA: TGTGCCAGCAGCCCTCATGAGGGAGGTAGGAATGAGCAGTTCTTC. Filled out from reference TRBV7-3 and TRBJ2-1, the complete variable domain reads GAGVSQTPSNKVTEKGKYVELRCDPISGHTALYWYRQSLGQGPEFLIYFQGTGAADDSGLPNDRFFAVRPEGSVSTLKIQRTERGDSAVYLCASSPHEGGRNEQFFGPGTRLTVL.

J is TRBJ1-4 and V is TRBV5-8; D remains unclear. Germline V gene sequence: CDR1 SGHTS, CDR2 YDEGEE. This CDR3 spans 14 amino acids. V was clipped by 2 bases and J by 5 bases, with 10 bases between them. The CDR3 reads CASSFQPANEKLFF. The CDR3 region has the DNA TGTGCCAGCAGCTTTCAGCCGGCCAATGAAAAACTGTTTTTT.

The chain has TRBV6-5 and TRBJ2-7; 8 bases map to TRBD1. This CDR3 contains 14 residues. With V trimmed by 5 bases and J by 4 bases, 7 bases remained unmatched. Germline lookup yields CDR1 MNHEY and CDR2 SVGAGI. CDR3 in amino acids: CASSGAGGLYEQYF. CDR3 bases: TGTGCCAGCAGTGGAGCAGGGGGCTTGTACGAGCAGTACTTC.

DNA for the CDR3: TGTGCTAGTGGTTTGGTACTAGCGGGGGGGCCTAGCTCCTACAATGAGCAGTTCTTC. Residues: CASGLVLAGGPSSYNEQFF. V gene TRBV12-5 combines with J gene TRBJ2-1, with 13 bases lining up with TRBD2. Germline CDR1 and CDR2: LGHNT and FRNRAP. The CDR3 is 19 amino acids. After removal of 0 bases from V and 0 bases from J, the junction contained 5 bases not matched to a gene.

V and J are TRBV18 and TRBJ2-3; no clear D gene. The length of the CDR3 is 13 residues. CDR1 and CDR2 from the germline V gene are KGHSH and LQKENI. V was pared by 2 bases and J by 2 bases, with 5 bases between. CDR3: CASSPFPTDTQYF. CDR3 bases: TGTGCCAGCTCACCATTCCCCACAGATACGCAGTATTTT.

The chain employs TRBV5-1 and TRBJ2-3; 12 nucleotides match TRBD1. Trimming cost V 4 bases and J 4 bases; bases outside gene matches: 7. The CDR3 is made up of 16 amino acids. Germline CDR1 and CDR2: SGHRS and YFSETQ. CDR3 DNA sequence: TGCGCCAGCAGCGCCTACGGGACAGGGGGCGCAGATACGCAGTATTTT. This sequence encodes CASSAYGTGGADTQYF.

This chain links TRBV11-3 with TRBJ2-5; D might be TRBD2 (5 bases). The V gene lost 5 bases and the J gene lost 3 bases, with 7 bases spanning the gap. The V gene's germline CDR1 is SGHNT and CDR2 YENEEA. The CDR3 totals 12 residues. CDR3 sequence (DNA): TGTGCCAGCAGCCGGACTGAAGAGACCCAGTACTTC. This encodes CASSRTEETQYF.

The rearrangement links TRBV7-9 to TRBJ2-1; 8 bases align to TRBD2. Germline CDR1 SEHNR, CDR2 FQNEAQ (reference sequence). The CDR3 has 17 residues. V lost 5 bases and J lost 5; bases outside the gene matches: 14. The chain's CDR3 is CASSSVPGLDPNNEQFF. Here the CDR3 DNA reads TGTGCCAGCAGCAGTGTCCCGGGACTAGACCCCAACAATGAGCAGTTCTTC.

This clone was observed a single time. This chain uses TRBV19 with TRBJ2-1, with 9 bases aligning to TRBD1. V was pared by 6 bases and J by 7 bases, with 4 bases of the junction left unmatched. Germline-derived CDR1 and CDR2 are LNHDA and SQIVND (reference sequence). The CDR3 extends over 13 amino acids. The CDR3 protein is CASRKTGGNEQFF. In nucleotides, the CDR3 is TGTGCCAGTAGAAAGACAGGGGGTAATGAGCAGTTCTTC.

In DNA form, the CDR3 reads TGTGCCAGCAGCCGACAGGGTTATGGCTACACCTTC. It codes for CASSRQGYGYTF. J is TRBJ1-2 and V is TRBV6-6, with TRBD1 identical over 7 bases. This CDR3 spans 12 amino acids. The germline gives CDR1 MNHNY, CDR2 SVGAGI (reference sequence). Trimming cost V 6 bases and J 5 bases; bases outside gene matches: 3.

V gene TRBV2 combines with J gene TRBJ1-4, with D possibly matching TRBD1 (6 bases). V shed 6 bases and J shed 4 bases, with 18 bases lying between them. Germline V gene sequence: CDR1 SNHLY, CDR2 FYNNEI. The CDR3 is 16 amino acids. CDR3: CASRTRRGADNEKLFF. The DNA of the CDR3 is TGTGCCAGCAGAACCCGCCGGGGGGCAGATAATGAAAAACTGTTTTTT.

This rearrangement joins TRBV9 to TRBJ2-7; D remains ambiguous. The CDR3 loop spans 12 amino acids. V lost 2 bases and J 6 bases, leaving 9 bases between the germline ends. Germline CDR1 SGDLS, CDR2 YYNGEE. The CDR3 spells CASSVSFGEQYF. Written as DNA, the CDR3 is TGTGCCAGCAGCGTTAGCTTCGGCGAGCAGTACTTC.

J is TRBJ2-1 and V is TRBV7-2; 9 bases are shared with TRBD2. The V gene's germline CDR1 is SGHTA and CDR2 FQGNSA. The CDR3 is made up of 16 amino acids. Losses at the gene ends were 2 bases for V and 5 bases for J; bases not matched to a gene: 7. This CDR3 is CASSLSSGRSHNEQFF. For the CDR3, the DNA is TGTGCCAGCAGCTTATCAAGCGGGAGGTCCCACAATGAGCAGTTCTTC.

V and J are TRBV19 and TRBJ1-6; D is possibly TRBD1 (6 bases). V was shortened by 8 bases and J by 9 bases, with 17 bases between the two germline ends. CDR1 and CDR2 from the germline V gene are LNHDA and SQIVND (reference sequence). This CDR3 region has 14 residues. The CDR3 loop reads CASRTVGPTSPLHF. Written as DNA, the CDR3 is TGTGCCAGTCGGACAGTTGGGCCAACTTCACCCCTCCACTTT.

The chain uses TRBV19 and TRBJ1-4, with TRBD1 as a possible D gene (5 bases). The CDR3 loop spans 15 amino acids. The V gene lost 5 bases and the J gene lost 0 bases, with 10 bases spanning the gap. Germline loops: CDR1 LNHDA, CDR2 SQIVND (reference sequence). The CDR3 DNA reads TGTGCCAGTAGTGGTAGGACATCAACTAATGAAAAACTGTTTTTT. Protein product: CASSGRTSTNEKLFF.

The V and J genes are TRBV7-9 and TRBJ1-5; D is ambiguous. V lost 2 bases to trimming and J lost 6 bases, with 8 bases between them. Germline V gene lookup returns CDR1 SEHNR and CDR2 FQNEAQ (reference sequence). CDR3 size: 13 residues. The CDR3 is CASSLWLGQPQHF. The CDR3 DNA reads TGTGCCAGCAGCTTATGGTTGGGTCAGCCCCAGCATTTT.

Comment on this clone: One junction end does not reproduce the germline sequence, and a read error may be involved. This chain joins TRBV5-3 and TRBJ2-7, with a weak D call TRBD2 (6 bases). TRBV5-3 is an open reading frame, and its role is uncertain. The CDR3 extends over 15 amino acids. CDR3 nucleotides: TGTGCCAGCAGCTTGAATAGCGGCTTCTTCTACGAGCAGTACTTC. This encodes CASSLNSGFFYEQYF.

This chain joins TRBV5-4 and TRBJ2-1, with a possible D match to TRBD1 (5 bases). The CDR3 is made up of 15 amino acids. V was trimmed by 4 bases and J by 4 bases, leaving 15 bases between them. Germline CDR1 SGHNT, CDR2 YYREEE (reference sequence). CDR3 DNA sequence: TGTGCCAGCAGCCCAAGGGGTGGACCTTACAATGAGCAGTTCTTC. Its protein is CASSPRGGPYNEQFF. Supplemented by reference TRBV5-4 and TRBJ2-1, the full variable domain reads ETGVTQSPTHLIKTRGQQVTLRCSSQSGHNTVSWYQQALGQGPQFIFQYYREEENGRGNFPPRFSGLQFPNYSSELNVNALELDDSALYLCASSPRGGPYNEQFFGPGTRLTVL.

J is TRBJ1-1 and V is TRBV19; perhaps TRBD1 as D (6 bases). Trimming left V 3 bases short and J 8 bases short, with 13 bases between. Germline V gene sequence: CDR1 LNHDA, CDR2 SQIVND (reference sequence). CDR3 length: 13 amino acids. DNA of the CDR3: TGTGCCAGTAGTATCTGGGGGGGGACAGAAGCTTTCTTT. Translation: CASSIWGGTEAFF.